Below are 31 T cell receptor beta chains sequenced from a single sample in a study of blood T cell repertoires in COVID-19. TCRdb's table, derived via immunoSEQ multiplex PCR, lists solely in-frame clones and lacks some. The sample has 330,000 or so clones; about nine tenths are singletons. Sample: peripheral blood. The receptor source for this set is a woman aged 55-70 years with COVID-19, enrolled during active disease.

The CDR3 protein is CASSLPGGAPTGLQTYEQYF. CDR3 nucleotides: TGTGCCAGCAGCCTCCCCGGGGGGGCCCCCACAGGTTTGCAGACCTACGAGCAGTACTTC. The chain is built from TRBV7-6 and TRBJ2-7, with 8 bases that match TRBD2. CDR1 and CDR2 (germline): SGHVS, FNYEAQ. CDR3 size: 20 residues. Trimming at V came to 5 bases and at J to 2 bases, leaving 23 bases not matched to a gene.

The V gene is TRBV27, the J gene TRBJ2-7; a possible D gene is TRBD1 (5 bases). Germline values: CDR1 MNHEY, CDR2 SMNVEV (reference sequence). CDR3 length: 15 residues. The V end lost 1 base, the J end lost 5 bases, and 15 bases lay between the germline ends. The CDR3 DNA sequence: TGTGCCAGCAGTTTATATGGGGCGAGGTTCGACGAGCAGTACTTC. It yields the protein CASSLYGARFDEQYF.

The chain carries TRBV10-2 and TRBJ1-4, with D maybe TRBD1 (5 bases). Trimming cost V 7 bases and J 3 bases, with 9 bases left between them. The CDR3 consists of 13 residues. Germline lookup yields CDR1 WSHSY and CDR2 SAAADI. CDR3 nucleotides: TGCGCCAGCATCCCAGGGCCTAATGAAAAACTGTTTTTT. Its protein product is CASIPGPNEKLFF.

The chain carries TRBV16 and TRBJ1-1; 9 nucleotides line up with TRBD1. The CDR3 consists of 15 residues. Germline V gene data show CDR1 as KGHSY and CDR2 as FQNENV. Trimming took 4 bases from V and 9 from J; bases not matched to a gene: 12. The CDR3 DNA follows: TGTGCCAGCAGCCGAACGAACACAGGGGGCGGAAAAGCTTTCTTT. As protein: CASSRTNTGGGKAFF.

Comment on this clone: Other DNA sequences from this sample encode an identical CDR3 as well. The chain is built from TRBV7-3 and TRBJ1-1; a weak D match, TRBD1 (5 bases). The CDR3 extends over 13 amino acids. Germline V gives CDR1 SGHTA, CDR2 FQGTGA. The V end lost 5 bases, the J end lost 3 bases, and 10 bases lay between the germline ends. The CDR3 loop reads CASSLSGDTEAFF. The DNA for the CDR3 is TGTGCCAGCAGCCTATCGGGGGACACTGAAGCTTTCTTT.

This rearrangement joins TRBV4-1 to TRBJ1-2, with D maybe TRBD1 (5 bases). Trimming took off 0 bases at V and 4 bases at J, with 15 bases between the two ends. Germline lookup yields CDR1 MGHRA and CDR2 YSYEKL. The CDR3 loop spans 16 amino acids. The CDR3 protein is CASSQDRRRGSYGYTF. CDR3 DNA sequence: TGCGCCAGCAGCCAAGATAGAAGGAGGGGAAGCTATGGCTACACCTTC.

The chain has TRBV3-1 (or the pseudogene TRBV3-2) and TRBJ1-1, with D tentatively TRBD1 (6 bases). The CDR3 extends over 14 amino acids. V gave up 0 bases and J gave up 4 bases, with 9 bases separating them. Looked up from germline, CDR1 is LGHDT and CDR2 is YNNKEL (reference sequence). CDR3 protein: CASSQERDTTEAFF. The CDR3 DNA reads as TGTGCCAGCAGCCAAGAACGGGACACCACTGAAGCTTTCTTT.

The CDR3 DNA follows: TGTGCCACCAGCAGAGCCCCCGGGACAACCTACGAGCAGTACTTC. Protein product: CATSRAPGTTYEQYF. This chain joins TRBV15 and TRBJ2-7; possible D gene TRBD1, 6 bases. The CDR3 is 15 residues long. The V and J ends lost 1 base and 2 bases respectively, with 12 bases between them. Per germline, CDR1 LNHNV and CDR2 YYDKDF (reference sequence).

The chain combines TRBV27 with TRBJ1-3; D ambiguous. In germline, CDR1 is MNHEY, CDR2 SMNVEV (reference sequence). Trimming removed 3 bases at V and 2 bases at J, with 8 bases between. The CDR3 covers 14 residues. Here the CDR3 DNA reads TGTGCCAGCAGTTTCCTCGGGGCTGGAAACACCATATATTTT. Protein: CASSFLGAGNTIYF.

The chain employs TRBV5-6 and TRBJ1-2, with D uncertain. The CDR3 has 14 residues. Germline-derived CDR1 and CDR2 are SGHDT and YYEEEE. With 5 bases removed from V and 5 bases from J, the gap between germline ends came to 16 bases. The CDR3 coding sequence is TGTGCCAGCAGTACCGGCAGGCCCTTTTATGGCTACACCTTC. It codes for CASSTGRPFYGYTF.

The J gene is TRBJ1-1, the V gene TRBV19; TRBD1 is a possible D gene (6 bases). Germline V gives CDR1 LNHDA, CDR2 SQIVND (reference sequence). Trimming pared 4 bases from V and 6 bases from J, leaving 18 bases between. The CDR3 runs 15 residues. CDR3 coding DNA: TGTGCCAGTAGTAAGGGGGACCCAGGAGGTTCTGAAGCTTTCTTT. Translating gives CASSKGDPGGSEAFF.

V and J are TRBV4-1 and TRBJ1-3, with unresolved D. Germline CDR1 is MGHRA and CDR2 is YSYEKL. The CDR3 consists of 16 residues. Trimming took off 0 bases at V and 0 bases at J, with 9 bases between the two ends. The CDR3 spells CASSQDGTSSGNTIYF. The CDR3 coding sequence is TGCGCCAGCAGCCAAGATGGTACCAGCTCTGGAAACACCATATATTTT.

A remark on this clone: The same CDR3 can be traced to other DNA sequences in this sample. The chain recombines TRBV5-1 with TRBJ1-1; 8 bases align to TRBD1. This CDR3 spans 14 amino acids. The junction had 5 bases not matched to a gene; V was cut back by 5 bases and J by 2 bases. Germline CDR1 reads SGHRS; CDR2 reads YFSETQ. In DNA form, the CDR3 reads TGCGCCAGCAGTGGACAGGGTGGCAACACTGAAGCTTTCTTT. Residues: CASSGQGGNTEAFF.

CDR3 bases: TGTGCCAGTAGTAGTATTCGCCCGGGGGACTATGGCTACACCTTC. Translating gives CASSSIRPGDYGYTF. V usage is TRBV19 and J usage is TRBJ1-2; a possible D gene is TRBD1 (5 bases). This CDR3 has 15 residues. Germline CDR1 is LNHDA and CDR2 is SQIVND (reference sequence). V was pared by 4 bases and J by 3 bases, with 15 bases between. The variable domain in full, completed from reference TRBV19 and TRBJ1-2, reads DGGITQSPKYLFRKEGQNVTLSCEQNLNHDAMYWYRQDPGQGLRLIYYSQIVNDFQKGDIAEGYSVSREKKESFPLTVTSAQKNPTAFYLCASSSIRPGDYGYTFGSGTRLTVV.

The chain is built from TRBV3-1 (or the pseudogene TRBV3-2) and TRBJ2-2; D might be TRBD1 (5 bases). V lost 8 bases and J 5 bases, leaving 6 bases between the germline ends. CDR3 length: 11 residues. Germline loops: CDR1 LGHDT, CDR2 YNNKEL (reference sequence). CDR3 in DNA: TGTGCCAGCCAGGGAACCGGGGAGCTGTTTTTT. Protein product: CASQGTGELFF.

The chain couples TRBV19 to TRBJ2-5, with 7 bases fitting TRBD1. CDR1 LNHDA and CDR2 SQIVND come from the germline V gene (reference sequence). Germline trimming cut 4 bases from V and 4 bases from J; bases unmatched to any gene: 12. The CDR3 is 16 amino acids. The CDR3 sequence is CASSTYRGEVGETQYF. The CDR3 coding sequence is TGTGCCAGTAGTACGTACAGGGGTGAGGTAGGAGAGACCCAGTACTTC.

The chain is built from TRBV19 and TRBJ1-5; D unclear. The germline V and J ends were trimmed by 10 bases and 4 bases, with 14 bases remaining between them. The length of the CDR3 is 13 residues. Germline CDR1 is LNHDA and CDR2 is SQIVND (reference sequence). Here the CDR3 DNA reads TGTGCCACCCAACCACAAGTAAATCAGCCCCAGCATTTT. Its translation is CATQPQVNQPQHF.

The rearrangement joins TRBV25-1 to TRBJ1-2, with TRBD1 as a possible D gene (5 bases). Trimming left V 3 bases short and J 8 bases short, with 13 bases between. The germline CDR1 and CDR2 sequences are MGHDK and SYGVNS. This CDR3 comprises 13 residues. The CDR3 is CASSDFGQLGYTF. Written as DNA, the CDR3 is TGTGCCAGCAGTGATTTCGGACAACTCGGCTACACCTTC.

This chain uses TRBV5-8 with TRBJ1-6; tentative D call: TRBD1 (6 bases). From germline, CDR1 is SGHTS and CDR2 YDEGEE. Trimming cost V 1 base and J 4 bases, with 12 bases left between them. This CDR3 has 16 amino acids. In DNA form, the CDR3 reads TGTGCCAGCAGCTTGTTCACAGGGCAGTATAATTCACCCCTCCACTTT. Translating it yields CASSLFTGQYNSPLHF.

The J gene is TRBJ2-7, the V gene TRBV15; possible D gene TRBD1, 6 bases. Looked up from germline, CDR1 is LNHNV and CDR2 is YYDKDF (reference sequence). The CDR3 consists of 11 residues. CDR3 in amino acids: CSVGTTTEQYF. CDR3 nucleotides: TGTAGTGTAGGGACAACCACCGAACAGTACTTC.

The chain joins TRBV5-1 to TRBJ2-7, with a tentative D call TRBD2 (5 bases). CDR1 and CDR2 from the germline V gene are SGHRS and YFSETQ. The CDR3 consists of 16 residues. V was pared by 5 bases and J by 7 bases, with 25 bases between. The CDR3 DNA sequence: TGCGCCAGCAGAGGCGCGGCCTCCGGACCGGGAAGGGAGCAGTACTTC. It yields the protein CASRGAASGPGREQYF.

The chain employs TRBV5-5 and TRBJ2-3; maybe TRBD1 (7 bases). The CDR3 totals 15 residues. The V end was cut by 5 bases, the J end by 2 bases, with 15 bases between. The germline V gene encodes CDR1 SGHKS and CDR2 YYEKEE (reference sequence). Here the CDR3 DNA reads TGTGCCAGCAGTATTACAGGGGAGGACACAGATACGCAGTATTTT. Protein: CASSITGEDTDTQYF.

The chain recombines TRBV20-1 with TRBJ1-2; 10 bases line up with TRBD1. The CDR3 length is 11 residues. J lost 10 bases, V lost 3 bases, and 2 bases had no gene match. CDR1 DFQATT and CDR2 SNEGSKA come from the germline V gene (reference sequence). The CDR3 sequence is CSARTGGPYTF. The DNA of the CDR3 is TGCAGTGCTAGGACAGGGGGCCCCTACACCTTC.

This chain uses TRBV5-6 with TRBJ2-3, with D unresolved. The V and J ends lost 6 bases and 6 bases respectively, with 17 bases between them. The CDR3 is made up of 14 amino acids. The germline V gene encodes CDR1 SGHDT and CDR2 YYEEEE. This chain's CDR3 is CASILIGSTDTQYF. The CDR3 DNA sequence: TGTGCCAGCATCCTTATTGGGTCGACTGATACGCAGTATTTT.

The chain employs TRBV12-5 and TRBJ2-3, with D possibly matching TRBD2 (5 bases). V was shortened by 0 bases and J by 2 bases, with 12 bases between the two germline ends. In germline, CDR1 is LGHNT, CDR2 FRNRAP. The CDR3 sequence is 16 residues long. The CDR3 loop is CASGLVGRENTDTQYF. The CDR3 DNA is TGTGCTAGTGGTTTGGTTGGTAGGGAGAACACAGATACGCAGTATTTT.

This chain connects TRBV4-1 to TRBJ1-5, with D possibly matching TRBD1 (5 bases). The CDR3 totals 16 residues. Germline V gene sequence: CDR1 MGHRA, CDR2 YSYEKL. Trimming took 2 bases from V and 1 from J, leaving 12 bases between them. The CDR3 nucleotides read TGCGCCAGCAGCCAATCCCAGGGAGGAAGCAATCAGCCCCAGCATTTT. Protein sequence: CASSQSQGGSNQPQHF.

The CDR3, as DNA: TGTGCCAGCAGCCCGGGACAGGGGACCTACGAGCAGTACTTC. It yields the protein CASSPGQGTYEQYF. This chain uses TRBV3-1 (or the pseudogene TRBV3-2) with TRBJ2-7; 10 bases are a match to TRBD1. Germline trimming cut 4 bases from V and 2 bases from J; bases unmatched to any gene: 2. CDR1 is LGHDT and CDR2 is YNNKEL in the germline V gene (reference sequence). The CDR3 contains 14 residues.

This rearrangement joins TRBV9 to TRBJ1-5; possible D gene TRBD1, 6 bases. The CDR3 is made up of 16 amino acids. CDR1 is SGDLS and CDR2 is YYNGEE in the germline V gene. V lost 2 bases to trimming and J lost 8 bases, with 20 bases between them. CDR3 residues: CASSVGGGALHEPQHF. The CDR3 DNA reads TGTGCCAGCAGCGTCGGAGGGGGGGCCCTCCATGAGCCCCAGCATTTT.

The V and J genes are TRBV7-9 and TRBJ1-5; the D gene is possibly TRBD1 (5 bases). The CDR3 is made up of 13 amino acids. CDR1 and CDR2 from the germline V gene are SEHNR and FQNEAQ (reference sequence). V lost 5 bases and J 6 bases, leaving 11 bases between the germline ends. The CDR3 sequence: CASSVGLGQPQHF. The CDR3 DNA follows: TGTGCCAGCAGCGTGGGACTTGGTCAGCCCCAGCATTTT. The whole variable domain, filled in from reference TRBV7-9 and TRBJ1-5, reads DTGVSQNPRHKITKRGQNVTFRCDPISEHNRLYWYRQTLGQGPEFLTYFQNEAQLEKSRLLSDRFSAERPKGSFSTLEIQRTEQGDSAMYLCASSVGLGQPQHFGDGTRLSIL.

This clone has just one count. The chain combines TRBV25-1 with TRBJ1-5; D unclear. The V and J ends lost 3 bases and 0 bases respectively, with 12 bases between them. Germline V lookup: CDR1 MGHDK, CDR2 SYGVNS. CDR3 length: 16 amino acids. This CDR3 reads CASSDHGGSSNQPQHF. The CDR3 bases are TGTGCCAGCAGTGATCACGGCGGGTCTAGCAATCAGCCCCAGCATTTT.

V gene TRBV29-1 combines with J gene TRBJ2-3; a possible D gene is TRBD2 (6 bases). Trimming stripped 4 bases from V and 1 base from J, with 15 bases between. Looked up from germline, CDR1 is SQVTM and CDR2 is ANQGSEA. The CDR3 extends over 15 amino acids. CDR3 DNA: TGCAGCGTTGCCATTGGGGGGAGAGGCACAGATACGCAGTATTTT. This gives the protein CSVAIGGRGTDTQYF.